The present TCR beta chain was sequenced within a study of cytomegalovirus exposure and HLA in healthy donors. Study-level findings and limits: The classifier was said to identify cytomegalovirus status with high specificity and sensitivity. Analysis performed later found around 15,000 TCR beta sequences associated with HLA alleles at 0.05 false discovery rate.

A word on this clone: Its antigen remains unknown.

In the PCR, 60 Vbeta and 13 Jbeta primers were used. Generated by immunoSEQ multiplex PCR, the TCRdb table keeps only in-frame clones and is missing some. Seen in this sample are under 40,000 clones; the ten most common clones hold 1.9%. The donors, nominally healthy at sampling, likely had unrecorded immune exposures. Specimen: PBMCs. This clonotype was obtained from a woman in her thirties or forties in good health and CMV-seropositive.

The CDR3 region has the DNA TGCGCCAGCAGTGTTTATAGGCGGAGGGGGCCAGATACGCAGTATTTT. This sequence encodes CASSVYRRRGPDTQYF. This chain uses TRBV10-1 with TRBJ2-3; tentative D call: TRBD1 (7 bases). The V and J ends lost 4 bases and 4 bases respectively, with 18 bases between them. Germline CDR1 and CDR2: WNHNN and SYGVQD (reference sequence). This CDR3 region has 16 residues.